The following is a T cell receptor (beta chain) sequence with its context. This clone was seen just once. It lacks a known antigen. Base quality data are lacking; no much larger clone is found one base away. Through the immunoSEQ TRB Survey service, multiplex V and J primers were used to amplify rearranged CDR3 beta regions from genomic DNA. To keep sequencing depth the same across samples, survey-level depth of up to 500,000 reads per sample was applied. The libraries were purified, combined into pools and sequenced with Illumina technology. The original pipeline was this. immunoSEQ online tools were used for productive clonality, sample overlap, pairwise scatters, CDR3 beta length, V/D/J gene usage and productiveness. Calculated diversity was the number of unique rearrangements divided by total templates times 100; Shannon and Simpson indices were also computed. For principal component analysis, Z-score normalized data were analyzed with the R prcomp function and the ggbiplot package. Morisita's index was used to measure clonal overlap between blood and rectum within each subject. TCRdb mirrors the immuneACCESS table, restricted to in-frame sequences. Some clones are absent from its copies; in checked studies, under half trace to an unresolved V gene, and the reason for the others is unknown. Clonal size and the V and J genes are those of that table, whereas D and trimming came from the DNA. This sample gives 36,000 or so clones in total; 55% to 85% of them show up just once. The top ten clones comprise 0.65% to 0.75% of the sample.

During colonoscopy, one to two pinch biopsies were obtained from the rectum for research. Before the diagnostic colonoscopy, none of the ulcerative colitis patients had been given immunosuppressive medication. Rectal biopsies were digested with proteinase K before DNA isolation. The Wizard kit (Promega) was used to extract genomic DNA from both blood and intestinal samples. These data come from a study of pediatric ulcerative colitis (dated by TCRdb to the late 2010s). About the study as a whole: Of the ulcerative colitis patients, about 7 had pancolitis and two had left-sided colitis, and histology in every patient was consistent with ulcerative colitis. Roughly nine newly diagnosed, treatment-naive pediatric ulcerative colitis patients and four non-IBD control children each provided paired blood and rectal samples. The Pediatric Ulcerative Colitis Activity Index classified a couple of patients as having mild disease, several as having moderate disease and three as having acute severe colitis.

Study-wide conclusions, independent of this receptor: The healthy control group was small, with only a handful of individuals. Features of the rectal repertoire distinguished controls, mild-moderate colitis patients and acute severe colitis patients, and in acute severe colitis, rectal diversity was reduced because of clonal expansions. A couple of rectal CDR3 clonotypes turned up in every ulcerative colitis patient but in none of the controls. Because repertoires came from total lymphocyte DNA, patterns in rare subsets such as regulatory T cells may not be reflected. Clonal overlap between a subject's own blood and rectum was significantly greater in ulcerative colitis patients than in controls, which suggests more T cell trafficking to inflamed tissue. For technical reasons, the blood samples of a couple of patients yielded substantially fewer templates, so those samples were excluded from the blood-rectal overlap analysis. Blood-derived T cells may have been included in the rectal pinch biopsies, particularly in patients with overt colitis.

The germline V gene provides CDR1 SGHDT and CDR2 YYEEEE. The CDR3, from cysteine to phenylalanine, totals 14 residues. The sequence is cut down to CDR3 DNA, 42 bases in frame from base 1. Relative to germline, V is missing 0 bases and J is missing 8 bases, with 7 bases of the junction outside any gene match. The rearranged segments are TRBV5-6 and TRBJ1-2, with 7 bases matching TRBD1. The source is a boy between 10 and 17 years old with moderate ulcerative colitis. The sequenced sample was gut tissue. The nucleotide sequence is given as TGTGCCAGCAGCTTGGACCCGACAGGGCGGGGCTACACCTTC. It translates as CASSLDPTGRGYTF.